The clone carrying this T cell receptor (beta chain) came up many times. Its antigen is undetermined. These data belong to a study of T-cell memory formation after mild COVID-19. Study details: There were largely donor-specific TCR clusters.

Study-wide results and limits: Specificity for SARS-CoV-2 was not confirmed among the second-wave clones peaking on day 37. Detection of some responders pre-infection suggested pre-existing cross-reactive memory T cells participated.

5'RACE with constant-segment primers built TCRalpha and TCRbeta cDNA libraries with UMIs. TCRdb analysed the 5' RACE reads with MiXCR anew, one entry per CDR3 protein. In the table there are about 200,000 distinct CDR3 sequences, approximately 20% of which are singletons. This receptor was identified in an adult woman who had mild COVID-19 (a few samples of this study predate the infection). Cell type and time point are not known. The sample taken for sequencing was PBMCs or a T cell subset sorted from them (not recorded which).

The CDR3 DNA reads TGTGCCAGCAGCTTAATGGGATCAGGGGTCGGCAATCAGCCCCAGCATTTT. As protein: CASSLMGSGVGNQPQHF. This sequence joins TRBV7-2 and TRBJ1-5, with D perhaps TRBD1 (6 bases). From germline, CDR1 is SGHTA and CDR2 FQGNSA. There are 17 residues in the CDR3. V was pared by 2 bases and J by 2 bases, with 16 bases between.